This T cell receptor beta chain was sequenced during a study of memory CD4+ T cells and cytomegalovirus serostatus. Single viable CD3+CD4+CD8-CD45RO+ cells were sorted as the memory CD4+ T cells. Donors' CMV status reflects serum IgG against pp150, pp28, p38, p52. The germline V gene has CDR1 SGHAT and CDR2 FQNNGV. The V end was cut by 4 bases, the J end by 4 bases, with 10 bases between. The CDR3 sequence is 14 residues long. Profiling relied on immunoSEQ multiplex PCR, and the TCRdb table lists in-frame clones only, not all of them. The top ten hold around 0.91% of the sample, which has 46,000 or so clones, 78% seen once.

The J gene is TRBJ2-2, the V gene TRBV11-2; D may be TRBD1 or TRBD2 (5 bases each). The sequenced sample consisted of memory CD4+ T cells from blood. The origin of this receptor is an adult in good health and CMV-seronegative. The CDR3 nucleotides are TGTGCCAGCAGCTCCATGGGGACCACCGGGGAGCTGTTTTTT. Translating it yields CASSSMGTTGELFF.